These 3 T cell receptor beta chains share one sample of origin, sequenced in a study of CD8 T cells in Susac syndrome. With random hexamers, 0.5 to 1 ug RNA was reverse transcribed. TCRdb re-analysed the immunoSEQ multiplex PCR reads in MiXCR, keeping a single row per CDR3 protein. The table records about 400,000 distinct CDR3 sequences, approximately 85% of them present only once. Sequenced material: CD8+ T cells from PBMCs. The receptors originated from a human donor with multiple sclerosis.

The V gene is TRBV12-3 or TRBV12-4, the J gene TRBJ1-1; no reliable D call. The length of the CDR3 is 12 residues. The ends were cut back, 5 bases at V and 3 bases at J, with 7 bases in the middle. Here the CDR3 DNA reads TGTGCCAGCAGTAGACCTTACACTGAAGCTTTCTTT. This encodes CASSRPYTEAFF.

The CDR3 loop is CASSQGSWDGPDTQYF. CDR3 in DNA: TGCGCCAGCAGCCAAGGCTCCTGGGATGGACCAGATACGCAGTATTTT. V gene TRBV4-1 combines with J gene TRBJ2-3, with unresolved D. From germline, CDR1 is MGHRA and CDR2 YSYEKL. Trimming stripped 1 base from V and 4 bases from J, with 15 bases between. The CDR3 runs 16 residues.

This clonotype was found once. The chain links TRBV20-1 to TRBJ2-1; D is possibly TRBD2 (5 bases). CDR1 and CDR2 from the germline V gene are DFQATT and SNEGSKA (reference sequence). The CDR3 is 16 residues long. V lost 0 bases and J 1 base, leaving 13 bases between the germline ends. The chain's CDR3 is CSARDFQAVSYNEQFF. For the CDR3, the DNA is TGCAGTGCTAGAGATTTCCAAGCGGTATCCTACAATGAGCAGTTCTTC.